The T cell receptor beta chain under discussion was sequenced for a study of blood T cell repertoires in COVID-19 (dated by TCRdb to 2019 to 2021). About the full investigation: Collaborator samples came from the United States, Italy and Spain and covered acute and convalescent phases of COVID-19. The prospective study material was composed of cDNA or gDNA derived from T cells, B-cell-depleted T cells, or PBMCs. Deeply sampled blood TCRbeta repertoires from subjects exposed to, actively infected with, or recovered from COVID-19 were included in the dataset. The repertoires were made available in a free public database intended to serve as a resource for research on the immune response to SARS-CoV-2. The samples were drawn from the first 160 participants of the ongoing ImmuneRACE study and from more than 1,000 subjects provided by 6 global collaborators. Sample metadata almost always included a de-identified subject ID, COVID-19 status, age in years and sex. HLA class I and class II types, where available, came from metadata supplied by the sample provider rather than from assay-based typing.

TCRbeta CDR3 regions were amplified from genomic DNA by means of the immunoSEQ Assay, a bias-controlled multiplex PCR. The authors processed their data as follows. The number of nucleated cells in each sample was estimated by amplification of reference gene primers within the assay. To quantify the absolute abundance of each unique TCRbeta CDR3 rearrangement, sequence reads were collapsed and filtered. For each sample, productive Simpson clonality was calculated as the square root of Simpson's diversity index across productive rearrangements. Sourced from immuneACCESS, this table was stored by TCRdb with only in-frame sequences that have V and J called. A share of the clones is absent; for the studies checked, an unresolved V gene accounts for under half, and the remainder has no known explanation. V and J calls and clone size come straight from that table; D and trimming were deduced from the DNA. The sample table shows 130,000 or so clones, and 70% to 90% are seen once. The ten largest clones represent about 3.8% of the sample.

Details on this clone: The antigen this receptor binds is unknown. Within one base of it there is no much larger clone, and no base qualities were kept.

Beyond this particular receptor, the publication reports: The quantity of clinical and demographic metadata differed by source and by participant and was supplied without curation.

Whole blood was collected in K2EDTA tubes by collaborating institutions according to the institutions' own protocols. For TCRbeta analysis, collaborator samples were shipped as frozen whole blood, as isolated PBMCs, or as DNA extracted from either sample type. Trimming removed 10 bases from V and 5 bases from J; the gene matches leave 15 bases unexplained. The CDR3 measures 15 amino acids from cysteine to phenylalanine. The retained sequence is limited to the CDR3, 45 bases, with the frame set at the first base. The germline V gene yields KGHSH for CDR1 and LQKENI for CDR2. Input material: peripheral blood. The chain is assembled from TRBV18 and TRBJ2-5; 8 of the junction bases match TRBD1. The sequence came from a man aged 60-69 years with acute or convalescent COVID-19. Here is the DNA: TGTGCCACATCAGCCAGGGGCAGGGGGCCGGAGACCCAGTACTTC. It is translated as CATSARGRGPETQYF.